The clone carrying this T cell receptor beta chain appeared a single time. The antigen is undetermined. The sample belongs to a study of OX40 agonist ivuxolimab in advanced cancers. Sequenced by immunoSEQ multiplex PCR; TCRdb stores in-frame clones only, minus some. The profile shows 52,000 or so clones, roughly 83% of them singletons. Patients were ruled out by autoimmune disease history or systemic immunosuppression. Findings of the study overall: At 0.1 to 3.0 mg/kg, clonal expansion of CD4+ and CD8+ blood T cells had occurred by week 6. The study did not work out the antigen specificity of the expanded peripheral T cells.

The CDR3 is 13 amino acids. Per the germline V gene, CDR1 is MDHEN and CDR2 is SYDVKM. Trimming stripped 5 bases from V and 5 bases from J, with 12 bases between. The receptor's source is an adult with an advanced solid tumor such as melanoma, head and neck, liver or kidney cancer. The chain links TRBV28 to TRBJ2-5, with D unresolved. This specimen was CD4+ or CD8+ T cells sorted from blood, taken in a trial of the OX40 agonist ivuxolimab. In nucleotides, the CDR3 is TGTGCCAGCAGTCCCTCATCTCCCGAGACCCAGTACTTC. This translates into CASSPSSPETQYF.